This T cell receptor (beta chain) stems from a study of cytomegalovirus exposure and HLA in healthy donors. Across the study: There were approximately 400 genotyped donors. Of these, roughly 80% fell in the genetic ancestry cluster associated with self-reported Caucasian donors.

Trimming removed 9 bases from V and 2 bases from J, with 26 bases in between. The CDR3 spans 18 residues. Germline V gives CDR1 LNHDA, CDR2 SQIVND (reference sequence). Worth noting for this clone: Antigen specificity is unknown.

Points from the study as a whole: HLA alleles showed associations with 16,951 TCR beta sequences in a later analysis, at a 0.05 false discovery rate. A classifier reportedly called cytomegalovirus status with high sensitivity and specificity.

With 60 Vbeta and 13 Jbeta primers, the PCR was carried out. Sequencing was performed with immunoSEQ multiplex PCR; in TCRdb, only in-frame clones are kept and a portion is missing. The profile shows more than 150,000 clones, roughly 85% of them singletons. This chain links TRBV19 with TRBJ1-5; D perhaps matches TRBD1 (5 bases). Sequencing used PBMCs. The sequence came from a woman under 30 in good health and CMV-seronegative. The CDR3 DNA is TGTGCCAGCAGTCAGGTCGGGGGAGGGTGGAATGGCAATCAGCCCCAGCATTTT. It yields the protein CASSQVGGGWNGNQPQHF.